The text below deals with one T cell receptor beta chain. Many counts were recorded for this clonotype. The antigen it recognizes is unknown. Base qualities are not at hand, and no much larger clone is one base apart. This sample was taken from a study of identical twins (dated by TCRdb to the mid-2010s). Broadly, across the study: To test whether fetal clonotypes persist, the study used deep sequencing on TCR alpha and beta repertoires from monozygotic twins, unrelated adults of various ages, and cord blood. To rule out contamination, the twin experiments were replicated at different times with different library preparation protocols. Beyond this particular receptor, the publication reports: Because the same donors could not be followed over many years, conclusions were based on cross-sectional statistical analysis. Excess twin sharing in beta out-of-frame sequences was weaker because fewer shared sequences lowered the signal-to-noise ratio. Abundant cord blood beta clonotypes carried fewer insertions; young adult naive repertoires showed a weaker similar trend, while memory repertoires showed none. Compared with coincidental sharing between unrelated individuals, out-of-frame TCR alpha sequences shared between twins had an excess of sequences with low generation probability. In monozygotic twins, out-of-frame TCR alpha sharing was systematically underestimated by recombination models, although the models agreed with sharing between unrelated individuals. Invariant T cells such as MAIT and iNKT could partly confound zero-insertion analyses, though diverse VJ usage argued against this for most clonotypes.

Only healthy Caucasian donors were included. The twin cohort consisted of three pairs of female monozygotic twins, all aged about 18 to 29 years. Positive isolation kits from Invitrogen were used to isolate CD4+ and CD8+ T cell populations. The protocol used for the library was 5' RACE. Sequencing took place on an Illumina HiSeq 2000. Template switching added a universal primer binding site, and the final cDNA carried a unique molecular identifier that allowed TCR cDNA molecules to be counted accurately. Specific primers in the conserved constant-segment region were used to synthesize first-strand cDNA for the TCR alpha and beta chains. Each cDNA library was double barcoded, with a SMART-Mk sample barcode plus Illumina barcodes, to control for contamination. TruSeq adapter sequences and Illumina sample barcodes were added in two successive PCR steps. Sequencing of the TCR alpha and beta cDNA libraries was done on the Illumina HiSeq platform using custom primers. The original methods were these. Raw reads were processed with MiGEC to extract unique molecular identifiers, and MiXCR was used to determine CDR3 positions. Recombination models were inferred per individual with the repgenHMM and IGoR tools using an EM algorithm. Shared clonotype analysis was performed with the tcR package in R, normalizing sharing by the product of cloneset sizes. To study raw recombination free of thymic and clonal selection effects, out-of-frame nonproductive sequences were analyzed. TCRdb cleaned the public reads at Q25 with fastp, built clones with MiXCR and kept in-frame beta chains. Rows with one shared CDR3 protein collapse into an entry with the most common genes and DNA. The V and J calls and clone size come from TCRdb's table, not from the authors' own analysis. A total of about 530,000 distinct CDR3 sequences appear in this sample, 20% to 25% of them only once. Together, the top ten hold 0.48% of the sample.

The data also belong to a second study, concerning yellow fever vaccine responses in identical twins. According to the second study: According to the authors, in identical twins the way T cells responded to vaccination appeared partly convergent and partly personalized. The study precisely tracked vaccine-responding T cell clones in identical twins.

The source of this sequence is a woman between 18 and 30 years old in good health. Sequencing was carried out using CD4+ T cells sorted from blood.

The CDR3 in this case is CASTIRQGNTGELFF. The nucleotides read TGTGCCAGCACCATAAGGCAGGGAAACACCGGGGAGCTGTTTTTT. The chain was built from TRBV12-3 or TRBV12-4 and TRBJ2-2, with a weak D call of TRBD1 (5 bases match). Measured from the cysteine to the phenylalanine, the CDR3 is 15 residues long. CDR3 DNA only is kept here, 45 bases in frame from base 1. V is clipped by 7 bases and J by 2 bases, and the sequence between their germline boundaries is 14 bases long.